The entry that follows covers one T cell receptor (beta chain) sequence. Using its own MiXCR run on the 5' RACE reads, TCRdb lists one record per CDR3 protein. The table lists more than 9,500 distinct CDR3 sequences, roughly 50% of them singletons. Trimming pared 5 bases from V and 3 bases from J, leaving 11 bases between. This CDR3 is 14 amino acids long. From germline, CDR1 is SGHTA and CDR2 FQGNSA. Cells sorted as Tregs were CD4+, CD25+ and CD127-/low. The sample consisted of tumor-infiltrating Tregs sorted from the breast tumor. The genes are TRBV7-2 and TRBJ2-4; D is perhaps TRBD1 (7 bases). This TCR came from a female donor with breast cancer. The CDR3 loop is CASSPQGGKNIQYF. The CDR3 region has the DNA TGTGCCAGCAGCCCCCAGGGGGGCAAAAACATTCAGTACTTC.